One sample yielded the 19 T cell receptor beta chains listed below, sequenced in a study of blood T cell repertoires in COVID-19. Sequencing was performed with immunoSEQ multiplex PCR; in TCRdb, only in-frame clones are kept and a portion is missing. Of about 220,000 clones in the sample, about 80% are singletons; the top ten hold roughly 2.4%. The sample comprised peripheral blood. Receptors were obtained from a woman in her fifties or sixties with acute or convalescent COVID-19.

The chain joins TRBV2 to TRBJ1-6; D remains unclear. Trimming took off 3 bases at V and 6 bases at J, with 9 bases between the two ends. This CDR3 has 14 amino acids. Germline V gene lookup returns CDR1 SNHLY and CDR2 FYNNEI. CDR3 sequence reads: CASSDLTPNSPLHF. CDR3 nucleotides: TGTGCCAGCAGTGACCTCACACCTAATTCACCCCTCCACTTT.

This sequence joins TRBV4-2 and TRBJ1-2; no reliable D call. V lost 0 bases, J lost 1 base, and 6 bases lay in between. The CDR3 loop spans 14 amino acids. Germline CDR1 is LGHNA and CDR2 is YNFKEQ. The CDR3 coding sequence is TGTGCCAGCAGCCAAGAGCGGGGTAACTATGGCTACACCTTC. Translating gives CASSQERGNYGYTF.

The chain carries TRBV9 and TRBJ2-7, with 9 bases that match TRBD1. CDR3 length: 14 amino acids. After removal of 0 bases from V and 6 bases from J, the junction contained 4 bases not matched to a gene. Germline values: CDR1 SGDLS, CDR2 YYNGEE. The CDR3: CASSVENRGREQYF. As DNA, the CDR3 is TGTGCCAGCAGCGTAGAGAACAGGGGGCGCGAGCAGTACTTC.

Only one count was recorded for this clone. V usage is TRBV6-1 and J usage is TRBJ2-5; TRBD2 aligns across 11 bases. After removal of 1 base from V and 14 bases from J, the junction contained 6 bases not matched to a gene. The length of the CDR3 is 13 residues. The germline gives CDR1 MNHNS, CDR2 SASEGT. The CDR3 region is CASSEGRLAGTYF. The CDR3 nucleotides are TGTGCCAGCAGTGAAGGCCGACTAGCGGGGACCTACTTC.

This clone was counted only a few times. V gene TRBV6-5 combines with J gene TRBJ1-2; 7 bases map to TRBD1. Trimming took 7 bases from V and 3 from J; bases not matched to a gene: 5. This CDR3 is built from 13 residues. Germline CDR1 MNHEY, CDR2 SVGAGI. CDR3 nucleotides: TGTGCCAGCACGGACAGGCACGACTATGGCTACACCTTC. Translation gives CASTDRHDYGYTF.

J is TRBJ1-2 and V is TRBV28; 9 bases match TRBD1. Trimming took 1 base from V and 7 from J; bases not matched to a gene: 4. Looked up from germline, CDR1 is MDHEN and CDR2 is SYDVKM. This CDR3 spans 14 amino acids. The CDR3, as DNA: TGTGCCAGCAGTTTATACAGGGGGCCGGGTGGCTACACCTTC. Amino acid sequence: CASSLYRGPGGYTF.

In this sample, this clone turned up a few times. CDR3 DNA sequence: TGTGCCAGCAGTTACTCGCCAGGGGGATCGTGGAGTCAGCCCCAGCATTTT. This translates into CASSYSPGGSWSQPQHF. The J gene is TRBJ1-5, the V gene TRBV6-2 or TRBV6-3; TRBD1 matches 7 bases. CDR1 is MNHEY and CDR2 is SVGEGT in the germline V gene. With 0 bases clipped from V and 6 bases from J, the junction kept 11 bases outside the gene matches. There are 17 residues in the CDR3.

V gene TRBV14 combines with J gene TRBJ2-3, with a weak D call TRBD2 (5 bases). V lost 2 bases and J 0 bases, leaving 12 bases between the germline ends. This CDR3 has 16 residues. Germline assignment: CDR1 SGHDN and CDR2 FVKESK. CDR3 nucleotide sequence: TGTGCCAGCAGCCAATTCAGGAGGAAAAGCACAGATACGCAGTATTTT. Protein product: CASSQFRRKSTDTQYF.

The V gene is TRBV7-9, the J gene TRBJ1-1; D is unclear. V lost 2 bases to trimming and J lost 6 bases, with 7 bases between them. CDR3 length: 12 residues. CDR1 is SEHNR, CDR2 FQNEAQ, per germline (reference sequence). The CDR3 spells CASSLSSAEAFF. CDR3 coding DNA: TGTGCCAGCAGCTTAAGTTCGGCTGAAGCTTTCTTT.

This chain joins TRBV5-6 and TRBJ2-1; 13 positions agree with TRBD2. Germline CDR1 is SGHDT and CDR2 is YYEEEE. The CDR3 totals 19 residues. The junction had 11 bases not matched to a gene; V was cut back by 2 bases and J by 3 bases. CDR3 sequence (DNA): TGTGCCAGCAGCTTTGATGTTACTAGCGGGGGGGCCAGCTACAATGAGCAGTTCTTC. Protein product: CASSFDVTSGGASYNEQFF.

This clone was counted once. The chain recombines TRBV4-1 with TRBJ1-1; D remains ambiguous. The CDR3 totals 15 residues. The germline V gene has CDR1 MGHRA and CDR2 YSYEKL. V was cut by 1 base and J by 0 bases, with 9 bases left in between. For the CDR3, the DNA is TGCGCCAGCAGCCAAGTCCCGGAGATGAACACTGAAGCTTTCTTT. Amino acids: CASSQVPEMNTEAFF.

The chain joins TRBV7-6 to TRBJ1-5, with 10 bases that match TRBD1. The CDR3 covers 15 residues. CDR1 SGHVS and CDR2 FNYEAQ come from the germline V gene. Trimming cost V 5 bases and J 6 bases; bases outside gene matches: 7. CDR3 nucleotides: TGTGCCAGCAGCGAGGGACAGGGGATAGGTCAGCCCCAGCATTTT. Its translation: CASSEGQGIGQPQHF.

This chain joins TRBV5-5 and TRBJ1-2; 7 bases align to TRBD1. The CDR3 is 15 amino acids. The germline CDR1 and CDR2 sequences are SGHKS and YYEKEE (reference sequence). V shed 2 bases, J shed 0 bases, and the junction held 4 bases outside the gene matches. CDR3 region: CASSLEGGANYGYTF. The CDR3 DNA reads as TGTGCCAGCAGCTTAGAAGGGGGCGCTAACTATGGCTACACCTTC.

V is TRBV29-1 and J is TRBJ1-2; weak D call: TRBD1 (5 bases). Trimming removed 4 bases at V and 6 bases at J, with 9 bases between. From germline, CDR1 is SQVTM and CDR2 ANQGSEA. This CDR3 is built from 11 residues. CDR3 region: CSVGIGDGYTF. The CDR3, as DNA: TGCAGCGTTGGCATAGGGGATGGCTACACCTTC.

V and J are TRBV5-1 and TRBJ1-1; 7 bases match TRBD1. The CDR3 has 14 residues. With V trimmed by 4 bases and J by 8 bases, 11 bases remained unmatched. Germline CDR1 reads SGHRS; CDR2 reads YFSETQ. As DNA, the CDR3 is TGCGCCAGCAGCAACTCCGGCGGGACAGTAGAAGCTTTCTTT. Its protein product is CASSNSGGTVEAFF.

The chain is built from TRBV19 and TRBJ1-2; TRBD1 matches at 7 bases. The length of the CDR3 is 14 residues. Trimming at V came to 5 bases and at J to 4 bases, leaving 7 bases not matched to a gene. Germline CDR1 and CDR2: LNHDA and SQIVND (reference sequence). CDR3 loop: CASSRQGDAYGYTF. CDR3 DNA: TGTGCCAGTAGTCGGCAGGGGGACGCCTATGGCTACACCTTC.

The CDR3 nucleotides read TGTGCCAGCAGTTACACGGGGTCCTATAATTCACCCCTCCACTTT. It codes for CASSYTGSYNSPLHF. The V call is TRBV6-2 or TRBV6-3, the J call TRBJ1-6; D uncertain. CDR1 and CDR2 (germline): MNHEY, SVGEGT. Trimming left V 2 bases short and J 1 base short, with 6 bases between. CDR3 size: 15 residues.

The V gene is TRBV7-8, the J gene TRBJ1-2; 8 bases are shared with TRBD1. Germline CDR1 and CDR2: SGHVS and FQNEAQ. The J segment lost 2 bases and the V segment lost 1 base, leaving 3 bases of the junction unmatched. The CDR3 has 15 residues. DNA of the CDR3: TGTGCCAGCAGCTTAGGGACAGGGACAAACTATGGCTACACCTTC. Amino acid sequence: CASSLGTGTNYGYTF.

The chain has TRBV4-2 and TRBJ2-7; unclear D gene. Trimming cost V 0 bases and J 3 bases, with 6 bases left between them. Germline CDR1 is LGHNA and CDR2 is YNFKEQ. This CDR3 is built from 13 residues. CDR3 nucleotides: TGTGCCAGCAGCCAAGACGACAACTACGAGCAGTACTTC. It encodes CASSQDDNYEQYF.